The source of this TCR beta chain is a study of molecular identifiers for immune sequencing clone quantification listed by TCRdb under 2018. About the full investigation: In a replicate experiment, RNA from roughly 21,000 or 96,000 naive CD8 T cells was split into five aliquots, four of which were sequenced. CD8 T cells were used in a methods study to benchmark molecular-identifier clustering-based TCR repertoire sequencing (MIDCIRS) and TCR RNA copy counting.

Trimming removed 8 bases from V and 4 bases from J, leaving 12 bases between the germline ends. Measured from the cysteine to the phenylalanine, the CDR3 is 13 residues long. Just CDR3 DNA is preserved here, 39 bases in frame from base 1. CDR1 and CDR2, looked up from the germline V gene (reference sequence), are DFQATT and SNEGSKA. The method behind the library was PCR. Sequencing relied on an Illumina HiSeq 4000. Bulk TCR libraries were prepared as previously described, using TCR primers listed in Table S5. Total RNA was purified with the Qiagen AllPrep DNA/RNA kit. Before analysis, reads from multiple sequencing runs of one library were combined. The paper's processing steps were these. Only reads with exact TCR constant sequence were kept, trimmed to 150 nt, and grouped by their 12-nt molecular barcodes. Reads in each barcode group were sub-clustered using a 15% Levenshtein threshold, and a quality-weighted consensus sequence was built for each RNA molecule. Non-functional sequences were excluded, and lower-count sequences lying one edit away from another sequence were also excluded. Barcode sub-clusters with fewer than 20% of the maximum read count were removed, based on fitting two negative binomial distributions. TCRdb redid the processing of the public reads, applying fastp at Q25 and MiXCR, and retained in-frame beta chains. Rows merge per CDR3 protein into single entries with the most common DNA and genes. The V and J calls were not made by the authors but by TCRdb's processing. The sample data list tens of thousands of distinct CDR3 sequences, and approximately 19% of these were observed just once. The biggest ten clones account for under 1.4% of the sample.

General study outcomes and caveats: When barcode sub-clustering was left out, chimeric consensus sequences inflated TCR diversity, with chimeras reaching as high as 47%. Clones above 20 RNA copies held over 98% of molecules in CMV-specific effector cells but under 1% in naive cells. Spiked-in Jurkat TCR RNA equal to a single cell's worth was reported to be detectable even within 1,100,000 naive CD8 T cells. Identical TCR molecules sharing a barcode could cause highly expanded clone sizes to be underestimated. About 3.1 recovered TCR RNA copies per cell were obtained by modeling, versus around 10 by digital PCR, implying a capture efficiency of 30% to 35%. The naive libraries included spiked-in Jurkat TCR RNA (about nine copies' worth), and this Jurkat TCR RNA is not part of the donor repertoire.

Naive CD8 T cell libraries were made from around 18,000 to 910,000 sorted cells using 10%, 30% or 50% of purified RNA. Naive CD8 T cells, defined as CD8+CD4-CCR7+CD45RA+, were FACS-sorted into RLT Plus buffer on a BD FACSAria II. Roughly nine TCR copies' worth of Jurkat RNA were spiked into roughly 19,000-1,000,000 naive CD8 T cell samples to test detection sensitivity. Enrichment of CD8 T cells was done with RosetteSep CD8+ T Cell Enrichment Cocktail plus Ficoll-Paque, and ACK red cell lysis came afterward. This clonotype has at least ten counts. No antigen is known for it. Base quality data are lacking; no much larger clone is found one base away.

The sequence was collected from a human donor in good health. Some libraries in this study had Jurkat cell RNA spiked in. Specimen: naive CD8+ T cells from blood, with Jurkat cell RNA spiked in. Reading the label with the study, this specimen's cell subset or site is: FACS-sorted CD8+CD4-CCR7+CD45RA+ naive T cells. This chain is built from TRBV20-1 and TRBJ2-6; the D gene is unclear. This receptor has the CDR3 CSTSMTGANVLTF. The nucleotides read TGCAGTACTTCCATGACCGGGGCCAACGTCCTGACTTTC.